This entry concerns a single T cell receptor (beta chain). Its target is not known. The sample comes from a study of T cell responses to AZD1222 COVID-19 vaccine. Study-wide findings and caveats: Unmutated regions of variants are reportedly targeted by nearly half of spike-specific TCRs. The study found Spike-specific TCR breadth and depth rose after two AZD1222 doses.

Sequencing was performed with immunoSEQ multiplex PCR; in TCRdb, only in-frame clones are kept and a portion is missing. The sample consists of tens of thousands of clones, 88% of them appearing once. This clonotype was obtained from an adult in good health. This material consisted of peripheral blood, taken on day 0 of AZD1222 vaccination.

The chain's CDR3 is CASSYSAGYQPQHF. CDR3 nucleotides: TGTGCCAGCAGTTACTCCGCGGGGTATCAGCCCCAGCATTTT. This chain links TRBV6-5 with TRBJ1-5; no clear D. The CDR3 spans 14 residues. CDR1 and CDR2 (germline): MNHEY, SVGAGI. The ends were cut back, 0 bases at V and 5 bases at J, with 8 bases in the middle.